The present TCR beta chain was sequenced within a study of blood T cell repertoires in COVID-19 (TCRdb year 2020). As for the study more broadly: Collaborator samples came from the United States, Italy and Spain and covered acute and convalescent phases of COVID-19. The prospective study material was composed of cDNA or gDNA derived from T cells, B-cell-depleted T cells, or PBMCs. The dataset comprised deeply sampled blood TCRbeta repertoires from subjects exposed to, actively infected with, or recovered from COVID-19. The repertoires were made available in a free public database intended to serve as a resource for research on the immune response to SARS-CoV-2. Samples were obtained from the ongoing ImmuneRACE study (first 160 participants) and from some 1,300 subjects provided by 6 global collaborators. Sample metadata almost always included a de-identified subject ID, COVID-19 status, age in years and sex. Where available, HLA class I and class II types were obtained from metadata supplied by the sample provider rather than from assay-based typing. Study-level results and caveats: How much clinical and demographic metadata was included differed by source and by participant, and the metadata was provided uncurated.

The germline V gene supplies CDR1 SGHRS and CDR2 YFSETQ. The CDR3, cysteine through phenylalanine, is 14 amino acids long. Left in the record is the CDR3 DNA by itself, 42 bases read in frame from the first base. The junction shows trimming of 4 bases on V and 4 bases on J, plus 14 bases between the germline ends. TCRbeta CDR3 regions were amplified from genomic DNA by means of the immunoSEQ Assay, a bias-controlled multiplex PCR. Turning to the authors' computational methods: The number of nucleated cells in each sample was estimated from the amplification of reference gene primers within the assay. To quantify the absolute abundance of each unique TCRbeta CDR3 rearrangement, sequence reads were collapsed and filtered. Productive Simpson clonality was computed per sample as the square root of Simpson's diversity index over productive rearrangements. TCRdb re-hosts the immuneACCESS table, in-frame sequences only. Its copies lack some clones; in the studies checked, an unresolved V gene accounts for under half of them, and the cause for the rest is not known. The DNA was the basis for D and trimming; V, J and clone size are from that table. The sample table holds over 150,000 clones, of which roughly 84% were seen once. The ten largest account for 8.3% of the sample.

Comments on this clone: Its antigen is not yet known. The record has no base qualities; no much larger clone is one base away.

One collaborating source in Seattle enrolled patients during active infection and followed them longitudinally through the course of disease. Each collaborating institution followed its own protocols to collect whole blood in K2EDTA tubes. For TCRbeta analysis, collaborators shipped samples in one of three forms: frozen whole blood, isolated PBMCs, or DNA extracted from either of those sample types. The rearranged chain carries TRBV5-1 and TRBJ1-2; the D gene identity is not certain. This receptor was identified in a woman aged 55 to 70 with COVID-19, enrolled during active disease. The sequenced sample was peripheral blood. In nucleotide form, the sequence is TGCGCCAGCAGCCCCAGCTACAGTGCCTATGGCTACACCTTC. The encoded protein is CASSPSYSAYGYTF.